This passage covers 21 T cell receptor beta chains from one sample sequenced in a study of blood T cells in healthy people across ages. The use of a sample-barcoded 5' primer and a J-beta primer mix characterized a second PCR of roughly 6 to 11 cycles. TCRdb ran MiXCR on the 5' RACE reads and lists one entry per CDR3 protein. Of about 840,000 distinct CDR3 sequences in the sample, under 35% were seen once. These data are also associated with another study on T cells of mothers and their children.

The sample taken for sequencing was blood. All receptors derive from a woman aged 40 to 50 in good health.

This clonotype was counted between two and nine times. The rearrangement links TRBV6-2 or TRBV6-3 to TRBJ2-5; unclear D gene. The CDR3 is 11 amino acids. Germline CDR1 is MNHEY and CDR2 is SVGEGT. V was trimmed by 5 bases and J by 7 bases, leaving 8 bases between them. Here the CDR3 reads CASSTPRTQYF. CDR3 nucleotides: TGTGCCAGCAGTACCCCTCGGACCCAGTACTTC.

In its sample, this clonotype was seen a few times. The rearrangement links TRBV7-2 to TRBJ2-7, with 7 bases that match TRBD1. Germline assignment: CDR1 SGHTA and CDR2 FQGNSA. The CDR3 is 15 amino acids. The V and J ends lost 1 base and 2 bases, in that order; junction bases with no gene match: 5. In DNA form, the CDR3 reads TGTGCCAGCAGCTTAGACAGGGGAAGGGCCTACGAGCAGTACTTC. It codes for CASSLDRGRAYEQYF.

In this sample, this clonotype turned up a few times. The chain is built from TRBV27 and TRBJ1-2; D is uncertain. This CDR3 has 14 amino acids. Germline assignment: CDR1 MNHEY and CDR2 SMNVEV (reference sequence). V gave up 5 bases and J gave up 7 bases, with 17 bases separating them. CDR3 region: CASSPRIGSPGYTF. In DNA, the CDR3 is TGTGCCAGCAGTCCCCGTATAGGTTCCCCTGGCTACACCTTC.

In its sample, this clonotype was seen many times. The V gene is TRBV20-1, the J gene TRBJ1-5; D uncertain. Germline CDR1 reads DFQATT; CDR2 reads SNEGSKA (reference sequence). Trimming left V 3 bases short and J 0 bases short, with 6 bases between. CDR3 length: 13 amino acids. This chain's CDR3 is CSASGDSNQPQHF. The CDR3 DNA sequence: TGCAGTGCTAGCGGGGATAGCAATCAGCCCCAGCATTTT.

The V call is TRBV14, the J call TRBJ2-3, with 8 bases that match TRBD1. The trim removed 4 bases at V and 8 bases at J, leaving 8 bases unmatched. Per the germline V gene, CDR1 is SGHDN and CDR2 is FVKESK. The CDR3 spans 14 residues. The CDR3 reads CASSRDRRTSTQYF. DNA of the CDR3: TGTGCCAGCAGCCGGGACAGGAGGACGTCTACGCAGTATTTT. The full variable domain, in which reference TRBV14 and TRBJ2-3 provide the parts outside the CDR3, is EAGVTQFPSHSVIEKGQTVTLRCDPISGHDNLYWYRRVMGKEIKFLLHFVKESKQDESGMPNNRFLAERTGGTYSTLKVQPAELEDSGVYFCASSRDRRTSTQYFGPGTRLTVL.

CDR3 protein: CASSPPMAPGYGYTF. For the CDR3, the DNA is TGTGCCAGCTCACCACCGATGGCCCCAGGGTATGGCTACACCTTC. This chain connects TRBV18 to TRBJ1-2; maybe TRBD1 (5 bases). Trimming pared 0 bases from V and 5 bases from J, leaving 13 bases between. In germline, CDR1 is KGHSH, CDR2 LQKENI. This CDR3 region has 15 residues.

This clonotype was observed a few times. This chain connects TRBV7-2 to TRBJ2-1; D is undetermined. V was pared by 5 bases and J by 9 bases, with 14 bases between. CDR1 SGHTA and CDR2 FQGNSA come from the germline V gene. The CDR3 runs 13 residues. The chain's CDR3 is CASSTGPLGEQFF. CDR3 bases: TGTGCCAGCAGCACGGGCCCCCTCGGTGAGCAGTTCTTC. Full variable domain (rest looked up from reference TRBV7-2 and TRBJ2-1): GAGVSQSPSNKVTEKGKDVELRCDPISGHTALYWYRQSLGQGLEFLIYFQGNSAPDKSGLPSDRFSAERTGGSVSTLTIQRTQQEDSAVYLCASSTGPLGEQFFGPGTRLTVL.

In its sample, this clonotype was seen many times. The chain uses TRBV6-6 and TRBJ2-7; possibly TRBD2 for D (6 bases). The CDR3 runs 17 residues. V was clipped by 0 bases and J by 0 bases, with 15 bases between them. The germline CDR1 and CDR2 sequences are MNHNY and SVGAGI (reference sequence). The CDR3 sequence is CASSYSSRAGFSYEQYF. CDR3 bases: TGTGCCAGCAGTTACTCGTCCCGGGCGGGATTCTCCTACGAGCAGTACTTC.

This clonotype was detected many times. This chain uses TRBV7-8 with TRBJ1-4; possible D gene TRBD1, 5 bases. V shed 1 base and J shed 8 bases, with 11 bases lying between them. Germline V gene lookup returns CDR1 SGHVS and CDR2 FQNEAQ. The CDR3 loop spans 14 amino acids. DNA for the CDR3: TGTGCCAGCAGCTTAGGGGGGGTTGGCGAAAAACTGTTTTTT. It codes for CASSLGGVGEKLFF.

The chain joins TRBV28 to TRBJ1-2; the D gene is possibly TRBD1 (6 bases). The CDR3 is 15 residues long. CDR1 and CDR2 from the germline V gene are MDHEN and SYDVKM. V dropped 7 bases and J dropped 3 bases, with 18 bases sitting between them. The CDR3 DNA reads as TGTGCCAGCAACTCTCTGGGGGGGGGCGACTATGGCTACACCTTC. Amino acids: CASNSLGGGDYGYTF.

As concerns this clonotype: A much larger clone is a single base away; this may be a read error. J is TRBJ2-7 and V is TRBV29-1; D not certain. V lost 1 base and J lost 7, with 5 bases in between. The CDR3 totals 10 residues. Germline values: CDR1 SQVTM, CDR2 ANQGSEA. The CDR3: CSVEGYEQYF. In DNA form, the CDR3 reads TGCAGCGTTGAAGGATATGAGCAGTACTTC.

In its sample, this clonotype was seen many times. The chain combines TRBV6-5 with TRBJ1-2, with D possibly matching TRBD1 (6 bases). Per the germline V gene, CDR1 is MNHEY and CDR2 is SVGAGI. With 3 bases removed from V and 5 bases from J, the gap between germline ends came to 10 bases. This CDR3 region has 13 residues. This CDR3 is CASSYTGLYGYTF. The CDR3, as DNA: TGTGCCAGCAGTTATACAGGGTTGTATGGCTACACCTTC.

This clonotype turned up a few times. This sequence joins TRBV6-6 and TRBJ1-1; D remains unclear. V shed 0 bases and J shed 0 bases, with 8 bases lying between them. This CDR3 is 15 amino acids long. CDR1 is MNHNY and CDR2 is SVGAGI in the germline V gene (reference sequence). The CDR3 protein is CASSYSGTMNTEAFF. CDR3 in DNA: TGTGCCAGCAGTTACTCGGGCACAATGAACACTGAAGCTTTCTTT.

The chain links TRBV7-2 to TRBJ2-3; a weak D match, TRBD2 (6 bases). Per the germline V gene, CDR1 is SGHTA and CDR2 is FQGNSA. This CDR3 is 17 amino acids long. V was trimmed by 1 base and J by 0 bases, leaving 14 bases between them. The CDR3 region has the DNA TGTGCCAGCAGCTTAGGATCGGCGGGGTCTAGCACAGATACGCAGTATTTT. As protein: CASSLGSAGSSTDTQYF.

The V call is TRBV5-1, the J call TRBJ1-3, with D unclear. V dropped 0 bases and J dropped 0 bases, with 7 bases sitting between them. This CDR3 has 15 residues. CDR1 SGHRS and CDR2 YFSETQ come from the germline V gene. This chain's CDR3 is CASSLATDSGNTIYF. DNA for the CDR3: TGCGCCAGCAGCTTGGCCACGGACTCTGGAAACACCATATATTTT.

This clonotype was picked up a small number of times. The chain recombines TRBV6-2 or TRBV6-3 with TRBJ2-1; D possibly corresponds to TRBD1 (11 bases). V was clipped by 8 bases and J by 7 bases, with 24 bases between them. Per germline, CDR1 MNHEY and CDR2 SVGEGT. This CDR3 is built from 16 residues. CDR3 DNA sequence: TGTGCCAGCGGGACAGGGGGACTAGCGCGTACAAATGAGCAGTTCTTC. Translating it yields CASGTGGLARTNEQFF.

This clonotype was found many times. The chain uses TRBV29-1 and TRBJ1-2, with unresolved D. The V end lost 3 bases, the J end lost 4 bases, and 12 bases lay between the germline ends. The CDR3 loop spans 13 amino acids. CDR1 SQVTM and CDR2 ANQGSEA come from the germline V gene. The DNA for the CDR3 is TGCAGCGTTGATCCTACGGATGCCTATGGCTACACCTTC. The encoded protein is CSVDPTDAYGYTF.

This clonotype was seen many times. The chain recombines TRBV5-4 with TRBJ1-2, with 12 bases that match TRBD1. CDR1 is SGHNT, CDR2 YYREEE, per germline (reference sequence). The CDR3 covers 17 residues. V gave up 4 bases and J gave up 6 bases; unmatched junction bases: 13. The CDR3: CASSQEPGTGGRDGYTF. CDR3 nucleotide sequence: TGTGCCAGCAGCCAAGAACCTGGGACAGGGGGCAGAGATGGCTACACCTTC.

This clonotype was picked up many times. At one end, the junction sequence differs from germline, possibly due to a read error. The V gene is TRBV5-1, the J gene TRBJ2-3; 8 bases align to TRBD2. Germline V gene lookup returns CDR1 SGHRS and CDR2 YFSETQ. The CDR3 has 14 residues. CDR3 protein: CASSLSGGPDTQYF. In nucleotides, the CDR3 is TGTGCCAGCAGTTTATCGGGGGGGCCAGATACGCAGTATTTT.

Remarks on this clonotype: Compared with germline, one end of the junction differs, possibly owing to a read error. CDR3 DNA sequence: TGTGCCGGCAGTTCACCGGGACAGATCTACAATGAGCAGTTCTTC. Translation gives CAGSSPGQIYNEQFF. This sequence joins TRBV12-3 or TRBV12-4 and TRBJ2-1; TRBD1 matches at 7 bases. The CDR3 is made up of 15 amino acids.

The V and J genes are TRBV29-1 and TRBJ1-1; D gene ambiguous. This CDR3 contains 14 residues. Trimming cost V 0 bases and J 7 bases, with 15 bases left between them. Per the germline V gene, CDR1 is SQVTM and CDR2 is ANQGSEA. This CDR3 is CSVEEAGRGYEAFF. The CDR3 nucleotides read TGCAGCGTTGAAGAAGCGGGTAGAGGATATGAAGCTTTCTTT.